These 2 T cell receptor beta chains share one sample of origin, sequenced in a study of cytomegalovirus exposure and HLA in healthy donors (dated 2017 in TCRdb). To prepare the library, the immunoSEQ multiplex PCR assay was applied. A mixture of 60 forward primers for TCR Vbeta segments and 13 reverse primers for TCR Jbeta segments was used in the multiplex PCR. Entries here come from immuneACCESS through TCRdb and include only in-frame sequences with V and J called. Some clones fail to appear in such tables; in the studies checked, an unresolved V gene covers under half of the shortfall, and the cause of the remainder is unknown. The sample includes 110,000 or so clones, with 75% to 85% observed a single time. The ten largest account for roughly 6.1% of the sample. The sample was PBMCs. These receptors all stem from a young man in good health and CMV-seronegative.

This chain links TRBV7-2 with TRBJ2-7; TRBD2 agrees at 15 bases. Germline assignment: CDR1 SGHTA and CDR2 FQGNSA. Losses at the gene ends were 2 bases for V and 3 bases for J; bases not matched to a gene: 8. The CDR3 spans 18 residues. The CDR3 bases are TGTGCCAGCAGCTTATCTGGACTAGCGGGGGGGAGACTCTACGAGCAGTACTTC. It specifies CASSLSGLAGGRLYEQYF.

The chain uses TRBV19 and TRBJ2-1; weak D call: TRBD1 (5 bases). Looked up from germline, CDR1 is LNHDA and CDR2 is SQIVND (reference sequence). The V end was cut by 3 bases, the J end by 6 bases, with 15 bases between. The CDR3 loop spans 15 amino acids. The CDR3, as DNA: TGTGCCAGTAGTATTGGGCAGGGCGGAATCAATGAGCAGTTCTTC. This gives the protein CASSIGQGGINEQFF.